The TCR beta chain described here comes from a study of blood T cell repertoires in COVID-19. Germline values: CDR1 SGDLS, CDR2 YYNGEE. The CDR3 is 13 residues long. V lost 3 bases, J lost 5 bases, and 9 bases lay in between. Method: immunoSEQ multiplex PCR; TCRdb's copy keeps in-frame clones and lacks some. Of 150,000 to 200,000 clones in the sample, roughly 93% were seen once. This chain connects TRBV9 to TRBJ2-1; possibly TRBD1 for D (6 bases). Sequencing was performed on peripheral blood. The clonotype originates from a woman in her sixties with COVID-19, enrolled during active disease. The CDR3 coding sequence is TGTGCCAGCAGCGCCAGGGGTGACAATGAGCAGTTCTTC. As protein: CASSARGDNEQFF. Full variable domain (rest looked up from reference TRBV9 and TRBJ2-1): DSGVTQTPKHLITATGQRVTLRCSPRSGDLSVYWYQQSLDQGLQFLIQYYNGEERAKGNILERFSAQQFPDLHSELNLSSLELGDSALYFCASSARGDNEQFFGPGTRLTVL.